This T cell receptor (beta chain) emerged from a study of identical twins. The table lists this clonotype with many counts. Using its own MiXCR run on the 5' RACE reads, TCRdb lists one record per CDR3 protein. In the table there are 690,000 or so distinct CDR3 sequences, more than 6.5% of which are singletons. J was trimmed by 8 bases and V by 8 bases; bases with no gene match: 6. This CDR3 has 12 residues. The germline V gene has CDR1 MNHEY and CDR2 SVGEGT. Separately, the same data were catalogued under a study of yellow fever vaccine responses in identical twins.

The clonotype comes from a woman under 30 in good health. The rearrangement links TRBV6-2 or TRBV6-3 to TRBJ2-1; TRBD2 matches at 7 bases. Sequenced material: PBMCs. CDR3 in DNA: TGTGCCAGCGGGAGGGCGTACGATGAGCAGTTCTTC. This gives the protein CASGRAYDEQFF.